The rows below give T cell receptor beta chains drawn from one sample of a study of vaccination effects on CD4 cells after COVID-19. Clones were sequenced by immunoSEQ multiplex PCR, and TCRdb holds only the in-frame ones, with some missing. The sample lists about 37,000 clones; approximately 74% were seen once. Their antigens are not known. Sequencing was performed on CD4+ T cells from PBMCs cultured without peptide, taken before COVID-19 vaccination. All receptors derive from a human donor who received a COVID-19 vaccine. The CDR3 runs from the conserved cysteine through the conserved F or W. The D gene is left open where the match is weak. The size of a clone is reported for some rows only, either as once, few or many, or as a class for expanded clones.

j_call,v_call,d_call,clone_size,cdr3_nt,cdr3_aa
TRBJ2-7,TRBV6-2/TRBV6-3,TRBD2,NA,TGTGCCAGCAGCCCGGGACAGTTTGCCTTTTCCACCGGGACTAGCGGGGGGCAGCCCTACGAGCAGTACTTC,CASSPGQFAFSTGTSGGQPYEQYF
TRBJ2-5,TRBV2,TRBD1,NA,TGTGCCAGCAGGGACACAGGGGGCGGAGAGACCCAGTACTTC,CASRDTGGGETQYF
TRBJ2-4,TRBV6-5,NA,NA,TGTGCCAGCACACCCCCCGGACAGAAAAACATTCAGTACTTC,CASTPPGQKNIQYF
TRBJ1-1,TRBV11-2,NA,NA,TGTGCCAGCAGCTTAGACCCAGGGACCACTGAAGCTTTCTTT,CASSLDPGTTEAFF
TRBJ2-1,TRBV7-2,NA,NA,TGTGCCAGCAGCTTATGGCTTAGGAATGAGCAGTTCTTC,CASSLWLRNEQFF
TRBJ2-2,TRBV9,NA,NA,TGTGCCAGCAGCGTAGGGAGGTATGGGGGAAGGAACACCGGGGAGCTGTTTTTT,CASSVGRYGGRNTGELFF
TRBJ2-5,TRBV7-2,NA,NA,TGCTTGGCCCAGGTCCACTGGGAGACCCAGTACTTC,CLAQVHWETQYF
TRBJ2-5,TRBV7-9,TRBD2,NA,TGTGCCAGCAGCTTGAGCGGGGAAGAGACCCAGTACTTC,CASSLSGEETQYF
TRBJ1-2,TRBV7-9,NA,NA,TGTGCCAGCAGCACCCTGCTTGACAGTTACAACTATGGCTACACCTTC,CASSTLLDSYNYGYTF
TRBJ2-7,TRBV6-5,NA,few,TGTGCCAGCAGTTACACTCGGACAGTTACCTACGAGCAGTACTTC,CASSYTRTVTYEQYF
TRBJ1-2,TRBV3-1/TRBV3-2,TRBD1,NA,TGTGCCAGCAGCCAAGCTGTGGGCGGGACAGGGCCTGGCTACACCTTC,CASSQAVGGTGPGYTF
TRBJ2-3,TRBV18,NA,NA,TGTGCCAGCTCATCCTCTAGCACAGATACGCAGTATTTT,CASSSSSTDTQYF
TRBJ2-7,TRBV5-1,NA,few,TGCGCCAGCAGCGGGCCCGGAGGGGCTGAGCAGTACTTC,CASSGPGGAEQYF
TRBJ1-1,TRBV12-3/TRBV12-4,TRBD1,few,TGTGCCAGCATTCATGACAGGGCCACTGAAGCTTTCTTT,CASIHDRATEAFF
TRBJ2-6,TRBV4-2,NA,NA,TGTGCCAGCAGCCAAGATAGGATGGGTTCTGGGGCCAACGTCCTGACTTTC,CASSQDRMGSGANVLTF
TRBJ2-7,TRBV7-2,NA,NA,TGTGCCAGCAGCTGGAGGGCGGGAAAACTATCCTACGAGCAGTACTTC,CASSWRAGKLSYEQYF
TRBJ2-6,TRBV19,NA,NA,TGTGCCAGTAGTATACATGGGACAACTGGGGCCAACGTCCTGACTTTC,CASSIHGTTGANVLTF
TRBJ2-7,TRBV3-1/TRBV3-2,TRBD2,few,TGTGCCAGCAGCGTCGGGACTAGCTCCCACGAGCAGTACTTC,CASSVGTSSHEQYF
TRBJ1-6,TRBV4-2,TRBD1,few,TGTGCCAGCAGCCATCCAGACAGGGATAATTCACCCCTCCACTTT,CASSHPDRDNSPLHF
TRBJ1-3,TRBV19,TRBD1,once,TGTGCCAGTAGTTCACCCAGGGGGCGATCTGGAAACACCATATATTTT,CASSSPRGRSGNTIYF
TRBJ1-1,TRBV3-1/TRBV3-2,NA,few,TGTGCCAGCGGACCGATTGGGGGAGGGAACACTGAAGCTTTCTTT,CASGPIGGGNTEAFF
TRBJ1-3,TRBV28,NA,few,TGTGCCAGCAGTTCGGGCGACAGAGTTTCTGGAAACACCATATATTTT,CASSSGDRVSGNTIYF
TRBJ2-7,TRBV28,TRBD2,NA,TGTGCCAGCAGTCCTCCGGGGGAACTAGCGGGAGGAACAGGAGAGCAGTACTTC,CASSPPGELAGGTGEQYF
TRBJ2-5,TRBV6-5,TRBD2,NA,TGTGCCAGCAGTTTCTCCGCGGGGGGGCAAGAGACCCAGTACTTC,CASSFSAGGQETQYF
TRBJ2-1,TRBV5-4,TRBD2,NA,TGTGCCAGCAGCTTGGACCTAGCGGGAGGCTACAATGAGCAGTTCTTC,CASSLDLAGGYNEQFF
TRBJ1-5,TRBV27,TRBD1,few,TGTGCCAGCAGACAAGGGACAGGGTATGGGCAGCCCCAGCATTTT,CASRQGTGYGQPQHF
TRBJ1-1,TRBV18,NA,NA,TGTGCCAGCTCACCTTTGCCTGCGGGAAACACTGAAGCTTTCTTT,CASSPLPAGNTEAFF
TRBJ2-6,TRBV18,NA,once,TGTGCCAGCTCACCAAACCTCTCTGGGGCCAACGTCCTGACTTTC,CASSPNLSGANVLTF
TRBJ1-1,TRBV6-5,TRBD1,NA,TGTGCCAGCAGAGGCCCCGGGACAGGCACGGATGAAGCTTTCTTT,CASRGPGTGTDEAFF
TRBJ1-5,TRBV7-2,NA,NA,TGTGCCAGCAGCTTGGGTAGGGCGAGCAATCAGCCCCAGCATTTT,CASSLGRASNQPQHF
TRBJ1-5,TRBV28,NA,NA,TGTGCCAGCAGTTTTAAAGGGGGGTATGGTCAGCCCCAGCATTTT,CASSFKGGYGQPQHF
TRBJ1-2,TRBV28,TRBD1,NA,TGTGCCAGCAGGGGCTCGGACAGGGGATTTTATGGCTACACCTTC,CASRGSDRGFYGYTF
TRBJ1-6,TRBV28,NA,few,TGTGCCAGCAGCTCCACTCGACTGACCCGAGTTCGATCCCTCCACTTT,CASSSTRLTRVRSLHF
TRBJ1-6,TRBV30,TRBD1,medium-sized,TGTGCCTGGAGCGTGATGGACAGGAGGGATTCACCCCTCCACTTT,CAWSVMDRRDSPLHF
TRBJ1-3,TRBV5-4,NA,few,TGTGCCAGCAGCTTGGACGTCTCTGGAAACACCATATATTTT,CASSLDVSGNTIYF
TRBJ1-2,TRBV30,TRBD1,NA,TGTGCCTGGAGTGTCGGGACAGGTCGCTCTGTACGTTCAGCTAACTATGGCTACACCTTC,CAWSVGTGRSVRSANYGYTF
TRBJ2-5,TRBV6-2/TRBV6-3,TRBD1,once,TGTGCCAGCAGTTCCCATGGACAGGCGCAAGAGACCCAGTACTTC,CASSSHGQAQETQYF
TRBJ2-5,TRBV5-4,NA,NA,TGTGCCAGCAGCTTGTTATCTTCTAAAGAGACCCAGTACTTC,CASSLLSSKETQYF
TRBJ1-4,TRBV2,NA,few,TGTGCCAGCAGTGAGGTCGGGGTCTCTAATGAAAAACTGTTTTTT,CASSEVGVSNEKLFF
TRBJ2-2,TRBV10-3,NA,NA,TGTGCCATCAGTGAGTCGGGGCGAAACACCGGGGAGCTGTTTTTT,CAISESGRNTGELFF
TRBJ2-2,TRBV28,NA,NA,TGTGCCAGCCTGGGGGCAGCGAACACCGGGGAGCTGTTTTTT,CASLGAANTGELFF
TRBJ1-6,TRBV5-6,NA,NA,TGTGCCAGCGGACAACAAAATAATTCACCCCTCCACTTT,CASGQQNNSPLHF
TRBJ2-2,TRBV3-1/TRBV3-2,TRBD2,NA,TGTGCCAGCAGCCAGGTGCTAGCGGGAGTTCCCGGGGAGCTGTTTTTT,CASSQVLAGVPGELFF
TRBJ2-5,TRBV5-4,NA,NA,TGTGCCAGCAGCGGGAAGGGACTCCAAGAGACCCAGTACTTC,CASSGKGLQETQYF
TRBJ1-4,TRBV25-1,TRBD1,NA,TGTGCCAGCAGGCTAGACAGGGGTTCAGGGGAAAAACTGTTTTTT,CASRLDRGSGEKLFF
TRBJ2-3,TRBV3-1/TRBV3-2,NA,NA,TGTGCCAGCAGCCAAGTCGATACGCAGTATTTT,CASSQVDTQYF
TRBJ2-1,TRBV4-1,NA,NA,TGCGCCAGCAGCCCGCGGTTTCAGCGGGTGCCCAATGAGCAGTTCTTC,CASSPRFQRVPNEQFF
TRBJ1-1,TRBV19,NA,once,TGTGCCAGTAGTGGGGGGACGCCGAACACTGAAGCTTTCTTT,CASSGGTPNTEAFF
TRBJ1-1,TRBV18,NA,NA,TGTGCCAGCTCTCCCGGGGCGGACACTGAAGCTTTCTTT,CASSPGADTEAFF
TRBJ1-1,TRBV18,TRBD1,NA,TGTGCCAGCTCACCTCGTTCCGGGACAGTAGGGGAAGAGGCTTTCTTT,CASSPRSGTVGEEAFF
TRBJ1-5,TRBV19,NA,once,TGTGCCAGTAGTATCAGAGATCAGCCCCAGCATTTT,CASSIRDQPQHF
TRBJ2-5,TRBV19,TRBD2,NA,TGTGCCAGTGCTCGGGGGGGTCAAGAGACCCAGTACTTC,CASARGGQETQYF
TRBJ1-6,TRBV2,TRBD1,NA,TGTGCCAGCAGCATGACAGGGTCGGGAAATTCACCCCTCCACTTT,CASSMTGSGNSPLHF
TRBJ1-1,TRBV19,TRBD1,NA,TGTGCCAGTAGCGGGTTGAGGGGGCGCCGAACTGAAGCTTTCTTT,CASSGLRGRRTEAFF
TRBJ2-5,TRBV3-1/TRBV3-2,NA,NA,TGTGCCAGCAGCCAAGAAAAGGAACCCCACCTTCGAGAGACCCAGTACTTC,CASSQEKEPHLRETQYF
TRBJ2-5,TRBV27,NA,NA,TGTGCCAGCAGTTTCATGGGGGGCGGGCGGGAGACCCAGTACTTC,CASSFMGGGRETQYF
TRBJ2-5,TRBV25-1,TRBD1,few,TGTGCCAGCAGTGAAACTAAGGCGGGGACAGGGCAAGAGACCCAGTACTTC,CASSETKAGTGQETQYF
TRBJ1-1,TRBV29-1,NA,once,TGCAGCGTTTCTCAGGGGAACACTGAAGCTTTCTTT,CSVSQGNTEAFF